The rows below give T cell receptor beta chains drawn from one sample of a study of OX40 agonist ivuxolimab in advanced cancers. The repertoire was sequenced with immunoSEQ multiplex PCR; TCRdb's copy has only in-frame clones and lacks some. The data show fewer than 55,000 clones, about 80% seen once. This specimen was CD4+ or CD8+ T cells sorted from blood, taken in a trial of the OX40 agonist ivuxolimab. The source of these receptors is an adult with an advanced solid tumor such as melanoma, head and neck, liver or kidney cancer. The CDR3 runs from the conserved cysteine through the conserved F or W. A D gene is named only where the DNA matches it firmly. Clone size is not always given. Where it is, it says once, few, many or a class for expanded clones.

TRBV7-9	TRBJ1-5	-	15	-	CASSLSQAGNQPQHF	TGTGCCAGCAGCTTATCACAGGCTGGCAATCAGCCCCAGCATTTT
TRBV7-2	TRBJ2-7	TRBD2	17	-	CASSFQTSGSIYYEQYF	TGTGCCAGCAGTTTCCAGACTAGCGGGAGTATTTACTACGAGCAGTACTTC
TRBV5-1	TRBJ2-7	-	16	medium-sized	CASSLGWTEDPYEQYF	TGCGCCAGCAGCTTGGGTTGGACAGAGGACCCCTACGAGCAGTACTTC
TRBV7-9	TRBJ1-6	-	14	-	CASSLNGNNSPLHF	TGTGCCAGCAGCTTAAACGGGAATAATTCACCCCTCCACTTT
TRBV6-5	TRBJ2-7	-	15	-	CASSYSRESSYEQYF	TGTGCCAGCAGTTACTCGAGGGAAAGCTCCTACGAGCAGTACTTC
TRBV5-4	TRBJ2-2	TRBD1	15	few	CASSLVGRGQGELFF	TGTGCCAGCAGCTTGGTCGGAAGGGGGCAGGGGGAGCTGTTTTTT
TRBV4-3	TRBJ2-2	-	16	-	CASSRNAGSGTGELFF	TGCGCCAGCAGCCGAAATGCCGGGAGTGGTACCGGGGAGCTGTTTTTT
TRBV27	TRBJ1-5	-	13	-	CASSSQGRQPQHF	TGTGCCAGCAGCTCACAGGGTCGTCAGCCCCAGCATTTT
TRBV9	TRBJ2-5	-	13	-	CASSMAGKETQYF	TGTGCCAGCAGCATGGCAGGGAAAGAGACCCAGTACTTC
TRBV11-2	TRBJ2-7	-	14	-	CASSLSTALYEQYF	TGTGCCAGCAGCTTATCGACAGCACTCTACGAGCAGTACTTC
TRBV5-1	TRBJ2-1	-	16	-	CASSLNALSSYNEQFF	TGCGCCAGCAGCTTGAATGCCCTAAGCTCCTACAATGAGCAGTTCTTC
TRBV11-1	TRBJ2-7	-	13	-	CASSLRQYDEQYF	TGTGCCAGCAGCCTCCGACAGTATGACGAGCAGTACTTC
TRBV5-5	TRBJ1-2	-	13	few	CASSLGQNYGYTF	TGTGCCAGCAGCTTGGGTCAGAACTATGGCTACACCTTC
TRBV28	TRBJ1-5	TRBD1	15	-	CASVGGQGLNQPQHF	TGTGCCAGCGTGGGGGGACAGGGCCTAAATCAGCCCCAGCATTTT
TRBV5-6	TRBJ2-5	TRBD1	14	-	CASSVDRGSETQYF	TGTGCCAGCAGTGTGGACAGGGGCTCCGAGACCCAGTACTTC
TRBV5-1	TRBJ2-4	TRBD1	15	-	CASSFLDRGENIQYF	TGCGCCAGCAGCTTTCTTGACAGGGGGGAAAACATTCAGTACTTC
TRBV30	TRBJ2-7	TRBD2	14	-	CAWSVRAGGYEQYF	TGTGCCTGGAGTGTACGAGCGGGAGGTTACGAGCAGTACTTC
TRBV6-1	TRBJ1-5	-	11	-	CASSTLSAQHF	TGTGCCAGCAGTACTCTTTCAGCCCAGCATTTT
TRBV30	TRBJ2-7	-	13	-	CAWSRGQVREQYF	TGTGCCTGGAGTAGAGGGCAAGTGCGCGAGCAGTACTTC
TRBV7-9	TRBJ2-5	-	14	-	CASSLAGSQETQYF	TGTGCCAGCAGCTTAGCAGGCTCCCAAGAGACCCAGTACTTC
TRBV2	TRBJ1-5	-	14	-	CASSPLNQHQPQHF	TGTGCCAGCAGTCCCCTAAACCAACATCAGCCCCAGCATTTT
TRBV9	TRBJ2-7	-	14	-	CASSVGGGPGEQYF	TGTGCCAGCAGCGTTGGAGGGGGCCCCGGCGAGCAGTACTTC
TRBV29-1	TRBJ1-1	-	14	-	CSIMGGFLGTEAFF	TGCAGCATAATGGGGGGGTTTTTAGGTACTGAAGCTTTCTTT
TRBV5-4	TRBJ2-5	-	13	-	CASSLEVQETQYF	TGTGCCAGCAGCTTGGAAGTCCAAGAGACCCAGTACTTC
TRBV27	TRBJ2-7	-	15	-	CASSLPFPGIYEQYF	TGTGCCAGCAGTTTACCATTCCCCGGAATCTACGAGCAGTACTTC
TRBV18	TRBJ1-1	-	16	few	CASSPARGIKDTEAFF	TGTGCCAGCTCACCAGCTAGGGGTATCAAGGACACTGAAGCTTTCTTT
TRBV5-6	TRBJ1-2	TRBD1	17	-	CASSLVGQGLRGYGYTF	TGTGCCAGCAGCTTGGTGGGACAGGGTTTACGTGGGTATGGCTACACCTTC
TRBV18	TRBJ1-2	-	14	-	CASSPGEQGGGYTF	TGTGCCAGCTCACCAGGAGAACAGGGCGGAGGCTACACCTTC
TRBV5-6	TRBJ2-1	-	11	once	CASSSYNEQFF	TGTGCCAGCAGCTCGTACAATGAGCAGTTCTTC
TRBV18	TRBJ1-4	-	16	-	CASSSASGTTNEKLFF	TGTGCCAGCTCATCGGCTTCGGGTACAACTAATGAAAAACTGTTTTTT
TRBV7-3	TRBJ2-3	-	13	few	CASSWGYTDTQYF	TGTGCCAGCAGCTGGGGCTACACAGATACGCAGTATTTT
TRBV18	TRBJ2-7	-	12	-	CASSTSVFEQYF	TGTGCCAGCTCAACCAGTGTTTTTGAGCAGTACTTC
TRBV6-1	TRBJ2-7	-	13	-	CASRTGNTYEQYF	TGTGCCAGCAGGACAGGCAACACCTACGAGCAGTACTTC
TRBV5-1	TRBJ2-3	-	15	few	CASSLVVAGTDTQYF	TGCGCCAGCAGCTTGGTAGTAGCGGGCACAGATACGCAGTATTTT
TRBV5-4	TRBJ1-2	-	15	-	CASSLLGGRSYGYTF	TGTGCCAGCAGCTTGCTCGGGGGGCGCAGCTATGGCTACACCTTC
TRBV5-1	TRBJ1-3	-	13	-	CASSLGSGNTIYF	TGCGCCAGCAGCTTGGGATCTGGAAACACCATATATTTT
TRBV7-2	TRBJ2-7	TRBD2	14	-	CASSLAASGYEQYF	TGTGCCAGCAGCTTAGCGGCTAGCGGCTACGAGCAGTACTTC